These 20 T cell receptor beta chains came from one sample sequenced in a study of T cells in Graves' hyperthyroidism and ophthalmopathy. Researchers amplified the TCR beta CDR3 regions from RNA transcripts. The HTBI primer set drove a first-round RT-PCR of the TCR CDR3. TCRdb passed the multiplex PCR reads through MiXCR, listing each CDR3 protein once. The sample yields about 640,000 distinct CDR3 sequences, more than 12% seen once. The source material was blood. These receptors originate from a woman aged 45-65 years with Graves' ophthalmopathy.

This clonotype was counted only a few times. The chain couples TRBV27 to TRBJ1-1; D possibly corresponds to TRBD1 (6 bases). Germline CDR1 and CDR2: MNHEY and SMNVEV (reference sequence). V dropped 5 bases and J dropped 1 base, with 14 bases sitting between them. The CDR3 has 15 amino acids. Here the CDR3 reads CASSVQGLGNTEAFF. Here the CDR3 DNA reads TGTGCCAGCAGTGTACAGGGTTTGGGGAACACTGAAGCTTTCTTT.

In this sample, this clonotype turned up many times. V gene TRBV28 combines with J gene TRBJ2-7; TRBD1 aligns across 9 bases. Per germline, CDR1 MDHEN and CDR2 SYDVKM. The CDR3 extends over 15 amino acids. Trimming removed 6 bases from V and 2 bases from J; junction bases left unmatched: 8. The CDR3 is CASSPPGQGTYEQYF. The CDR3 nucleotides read TGTGCCAGCAGCCCCCCGGGACAGGGAACCTACGAGCAGTACTTC.

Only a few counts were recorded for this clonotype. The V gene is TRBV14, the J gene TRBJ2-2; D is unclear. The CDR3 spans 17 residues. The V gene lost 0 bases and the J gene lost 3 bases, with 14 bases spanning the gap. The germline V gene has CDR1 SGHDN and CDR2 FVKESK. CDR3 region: CASSQDMGSQYTGELFF. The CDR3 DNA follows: TGTGCCAGCAGCCAAGATATGGGTAGTCAATACACCGGGGAGCTGTTTTTT.

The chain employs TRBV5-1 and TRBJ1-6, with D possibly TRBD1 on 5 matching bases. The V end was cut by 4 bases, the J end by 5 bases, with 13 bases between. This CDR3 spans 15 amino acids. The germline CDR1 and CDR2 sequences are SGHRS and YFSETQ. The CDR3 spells CASSAGTADNSPLHF. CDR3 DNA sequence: TGCGCCAGCAGCGCGGGGACGGCTGATAATTCACCCCTCCACTTT.

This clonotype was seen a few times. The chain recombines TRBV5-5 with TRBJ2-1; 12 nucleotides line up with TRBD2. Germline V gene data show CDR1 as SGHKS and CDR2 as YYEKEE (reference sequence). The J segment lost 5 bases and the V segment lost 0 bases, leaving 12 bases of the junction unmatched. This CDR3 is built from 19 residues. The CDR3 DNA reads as TGTGCCAGCAGCTTGGTTCTAGCGGGAGGGCCCTTTTTGAACAATGAGCAGTTCTTC. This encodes CASSLVLAGGPFLNNEQFF. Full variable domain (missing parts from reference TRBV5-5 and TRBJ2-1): DAGVTQSPTHLIKTRGQQVTLRCSPISGHKSVSWYQQVLGQGPQFIFQYYEKEERGRGNFPDRFSARQFPNYSSELNVNALLLGDSALYLCASSLVLAGGPFLNNEQFFGPGTRLTVL.

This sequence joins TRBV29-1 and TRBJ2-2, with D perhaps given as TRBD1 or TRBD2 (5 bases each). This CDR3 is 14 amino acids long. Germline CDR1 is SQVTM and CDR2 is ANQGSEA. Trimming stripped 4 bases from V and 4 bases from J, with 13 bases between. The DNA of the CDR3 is TGCAGCGTTGTCCGGGGCGATTTCACCGGGGAGCTGTTTTTT. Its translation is CSVVRGDFTGELFF.

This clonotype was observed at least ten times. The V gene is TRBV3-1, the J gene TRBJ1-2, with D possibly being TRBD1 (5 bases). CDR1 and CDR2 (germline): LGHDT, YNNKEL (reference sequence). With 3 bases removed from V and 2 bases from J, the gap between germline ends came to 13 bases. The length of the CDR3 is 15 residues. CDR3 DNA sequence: TGTGCCAGCAGCCATTCCCCGGGACGGAACTATGGCTACACCTTC. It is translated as CASSHSPGRNYGYTF.

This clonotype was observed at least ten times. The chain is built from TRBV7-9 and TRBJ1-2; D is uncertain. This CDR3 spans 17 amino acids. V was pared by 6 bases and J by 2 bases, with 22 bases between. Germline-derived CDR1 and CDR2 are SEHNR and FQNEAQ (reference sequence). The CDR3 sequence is CASRRVGSAERNYGYTF. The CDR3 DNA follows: TGTGCCAGCAGAAGAGTCGGTTCGGCCGAGAGAAACTATGGCTACACCTTC. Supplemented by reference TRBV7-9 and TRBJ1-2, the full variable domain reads DTGVSQNPRHKITKRGQNVTFRCDPISEHNRLYWYRQTLGQGPEFLTYFQNEAQLEKSRLLSDRFSAERPKGSFSTLEIQRTEQGDSAMYLCASRRVGSAERNYGYTFGSGTRLTVV.

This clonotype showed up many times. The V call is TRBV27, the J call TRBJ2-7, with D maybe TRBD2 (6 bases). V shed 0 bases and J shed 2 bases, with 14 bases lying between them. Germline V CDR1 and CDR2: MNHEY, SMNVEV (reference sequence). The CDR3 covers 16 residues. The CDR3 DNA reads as TGTGCCAGCAGTTTATCGATGGGGGACTCCGCCTACGAGCAGTACTTC. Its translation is CASSLSMGDSAYEQYF.

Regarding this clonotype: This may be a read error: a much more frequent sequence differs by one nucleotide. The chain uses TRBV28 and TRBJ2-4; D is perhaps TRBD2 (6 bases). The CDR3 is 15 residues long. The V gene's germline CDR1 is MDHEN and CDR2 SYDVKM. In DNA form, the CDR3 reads TGTGCCAGCAGTTTAAGCGGGCTAGCCGAAAACATTCAGTACTTC. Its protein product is CASSLSGLAENIQYF.

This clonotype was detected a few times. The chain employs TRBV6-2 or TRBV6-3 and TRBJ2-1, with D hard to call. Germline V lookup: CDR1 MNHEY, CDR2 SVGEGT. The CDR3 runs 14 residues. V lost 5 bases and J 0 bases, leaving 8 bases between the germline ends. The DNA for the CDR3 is TGTGCCAGCAGTCCAGTGAGCTCCTACAATGAGCAGTTCTTC. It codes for CASSPVSSYNEQFF.

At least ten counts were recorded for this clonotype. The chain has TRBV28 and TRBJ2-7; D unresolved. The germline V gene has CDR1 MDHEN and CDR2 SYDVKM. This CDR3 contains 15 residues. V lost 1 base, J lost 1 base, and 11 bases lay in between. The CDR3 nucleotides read TGTGCCAGCAGTTTATTGTTTGCAAGATCCTACGAGCAGTACTTC. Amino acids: CASSLLFARSYEQYF.

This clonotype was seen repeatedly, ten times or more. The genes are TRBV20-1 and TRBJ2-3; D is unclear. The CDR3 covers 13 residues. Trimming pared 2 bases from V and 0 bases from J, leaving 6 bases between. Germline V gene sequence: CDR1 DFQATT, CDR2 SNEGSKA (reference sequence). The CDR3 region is CSARIASTDTQYF. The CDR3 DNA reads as TGCAGTGCTAGAATAGCTAGCACAGATACGCAGTATTTT.

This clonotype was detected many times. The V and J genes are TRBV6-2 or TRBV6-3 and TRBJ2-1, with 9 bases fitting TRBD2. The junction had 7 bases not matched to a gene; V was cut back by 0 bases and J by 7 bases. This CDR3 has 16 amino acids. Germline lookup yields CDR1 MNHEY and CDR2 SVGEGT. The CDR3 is CASSYSKVAGDNEQFF. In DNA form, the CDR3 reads TGTGCCAGCAGTTACTCGAAGGTAGCGGGAGATAATGAGCAGTTCTTC.

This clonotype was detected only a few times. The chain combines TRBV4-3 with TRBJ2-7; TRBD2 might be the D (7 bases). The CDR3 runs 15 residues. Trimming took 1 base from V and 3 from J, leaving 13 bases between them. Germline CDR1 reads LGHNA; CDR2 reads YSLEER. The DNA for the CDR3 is TGCGCCAGCAGCCAAGGGGGGGGGCTGGGCTACGAGCAGTACTTC. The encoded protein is CASSQGGGLGYEQYF.

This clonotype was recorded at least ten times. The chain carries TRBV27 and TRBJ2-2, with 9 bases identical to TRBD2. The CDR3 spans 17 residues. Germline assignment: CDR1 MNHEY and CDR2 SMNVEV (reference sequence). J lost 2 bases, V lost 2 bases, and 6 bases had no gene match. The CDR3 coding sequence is TGTGCCAGCAGTTTACCTAGACTAGCGGCAAACACCGGGGAGCTGTTTTTT. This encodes CASSLPRLAANTGELFF.

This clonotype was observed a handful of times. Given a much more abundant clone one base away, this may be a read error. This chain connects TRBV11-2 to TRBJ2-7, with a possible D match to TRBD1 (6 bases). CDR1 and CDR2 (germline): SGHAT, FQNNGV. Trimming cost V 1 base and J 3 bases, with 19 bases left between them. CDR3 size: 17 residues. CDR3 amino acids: CASSLGRGGSDNYEQYF. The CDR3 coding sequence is TGTGCCAGCAGCTTAGGCAGAGGGGGATCCGACAACTACGAGCAGTACTTC.

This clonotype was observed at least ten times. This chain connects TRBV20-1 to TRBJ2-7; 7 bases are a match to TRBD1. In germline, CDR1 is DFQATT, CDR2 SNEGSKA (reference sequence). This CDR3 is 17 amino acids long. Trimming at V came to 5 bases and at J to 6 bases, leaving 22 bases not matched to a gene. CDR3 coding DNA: TGCAGTGCTCTGCGGCGGACAGGATCCGGCCTCATTTTCGAGCAGTACTTC. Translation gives CSALRRTGSGLIFEQYF.

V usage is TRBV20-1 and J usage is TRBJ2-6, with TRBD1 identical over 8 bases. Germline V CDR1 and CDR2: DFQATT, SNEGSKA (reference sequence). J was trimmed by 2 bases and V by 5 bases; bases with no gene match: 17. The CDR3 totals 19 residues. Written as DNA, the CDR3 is TGCAGTGCTTGGCCCCCCGCCGGGACAGGCATTCCTGGGGCCAACGTCCTGACTTTC. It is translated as CSAWPPAGTGIPGANVLTF.

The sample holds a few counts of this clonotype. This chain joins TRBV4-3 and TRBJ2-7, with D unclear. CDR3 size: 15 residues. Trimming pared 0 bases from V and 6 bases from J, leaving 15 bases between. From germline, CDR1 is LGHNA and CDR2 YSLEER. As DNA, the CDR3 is TGCGCCAGCAGCCAAGAGGCCCAAACACTGCGCGAGCAGTACTTC. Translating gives CASSQEAQTLREQYF.